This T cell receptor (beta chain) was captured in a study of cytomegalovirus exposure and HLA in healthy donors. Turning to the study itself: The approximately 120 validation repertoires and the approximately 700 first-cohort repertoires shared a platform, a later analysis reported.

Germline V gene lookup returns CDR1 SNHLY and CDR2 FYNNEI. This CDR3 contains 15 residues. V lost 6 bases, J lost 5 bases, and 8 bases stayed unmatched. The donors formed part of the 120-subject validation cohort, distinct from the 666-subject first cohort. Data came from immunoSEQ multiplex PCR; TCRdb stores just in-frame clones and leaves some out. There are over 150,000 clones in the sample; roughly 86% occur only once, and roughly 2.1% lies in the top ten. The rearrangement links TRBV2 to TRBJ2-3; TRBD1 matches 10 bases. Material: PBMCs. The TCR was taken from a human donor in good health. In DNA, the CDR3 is TGTGCCAGCAGCCGACAGGGGGCAAAGGGAGATACGCAGTATTTT. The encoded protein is CASSRQGAKGDTQYF.